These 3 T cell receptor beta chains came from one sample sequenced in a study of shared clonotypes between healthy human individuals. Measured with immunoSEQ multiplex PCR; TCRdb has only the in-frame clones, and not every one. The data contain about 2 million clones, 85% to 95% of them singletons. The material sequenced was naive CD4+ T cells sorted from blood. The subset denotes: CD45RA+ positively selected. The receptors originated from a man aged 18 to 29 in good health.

The CDR3 reads CASSLDHGCGYTF. CDR3 nucleotides: TGTGCCAGCAGCTTAGATCACGGGTGCGGCTACACCTTC. The genes are TRBV11-3 and TRBJ1-2, with D unresolved. V lost 0 bases, J lost 8 bases, and 10 bases lay in between. This CDR3 contains 13 residues. From germline, CDR1 is SGHNT and CDR2 YENEEA.

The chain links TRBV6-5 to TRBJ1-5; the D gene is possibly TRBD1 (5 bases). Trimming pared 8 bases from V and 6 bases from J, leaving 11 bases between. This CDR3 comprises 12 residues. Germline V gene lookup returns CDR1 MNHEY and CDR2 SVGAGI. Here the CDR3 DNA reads TGTGCCAGCTGGGGGACCGGTCAGCCCCAGCATTTT. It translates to CASWGTGQPQHF.

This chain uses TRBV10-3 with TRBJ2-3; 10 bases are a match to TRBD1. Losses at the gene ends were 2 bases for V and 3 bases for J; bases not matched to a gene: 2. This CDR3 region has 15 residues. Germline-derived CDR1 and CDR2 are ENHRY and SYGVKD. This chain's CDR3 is CAISERGQGTDTQYF. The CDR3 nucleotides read TGTGCCATCAGTGAGAGGGGACAGGGGACAGATACGCAGTATTTT.